Following are 25 T cell receptor beta chains from one sample sequenced in a study of cytomegalovirus exposure and HLA in healthy donors. The PCR made use of 60 Vbeta and 13 Jbeta primers. Assay used: immunoSEQ multiplex PCR; TCRdb lists only in-frame clones, some missing. The data contain about 97,000 clones, about 69% of them singletons. The source material was PBMCs. These receptors originate from a human donor in good health.

This clone was seen a handful of times. This chain links TRBV19 with TRBJ1-2, with TRBD1 matching 8 bases. The CDR3 runs 15 residues. Losses at the gene ends were 5 bases for V and 5 bases for J; bases not matched to a gene: 10. In germline, CDR1 is LNHDA, CDR2 SQIVND (reference sequence). CDR3 in DNA: TGTGCCAGTAGTGAAAAGGGGACAGGCACTTATGGCTACACCTTC. The encoded protein is CASSEKGTGTYGYTF.

The chain carries TRBV9 and TRBJ2-7, with D perhaps matching TRBD2 (5 bases). Trimming left V 4 bases short and J 4 bases short, with 12 bases between. This CDR3 spans 13 amino acids. Germline V lookup: CDR1 SGDLS, CDR2 YYNGEE. The CDR3 DNA follows: TGTGCCAGCAGCCCCTCAGGCGGGTACGAGCAGTACTTC. It translates to CASSPSGGYEQYF.

V and J are TRBV27 and TRBJ2-2; D is possibly TRBD2 (6 bases). The germline V gene encodes CDR1 MNHEY and CDR2 SMNVEV (reference sequence). The CDR3 has 16 amino acids. Trimming cost V 0 bases and J 4 bases, with 12 bases left between them. CDR3 sequence (DNA): TGTGCCAGCAGTTTATCCACAAGGGACTCCACCGGGGAGCTGTTTTTT. It encodes CASSLSTRDSTGELFF.

The genes are TRBV27 and TRBJ2-1; TRBD2 agrees at 11 bases. This CDR3 is 13 amino acids long. Germline CDR1 is MNHEY and CDR2 is SMNVEV (reference sequence). The V and J ends lost 6 bases and 7 bases, in that order; junction bases with no gene match: 2. The CDR3 region is CASRLAGVNEQFF. The CDR3 DNA is TGTGCCAGCAGACTAGCGGGAGTGAATGAGCAGTTCTTC.

The chain couples TRBV4-1 to TRBJ1-1; TRBD1 aligns across 7 bases. The V and J ends lost 0 bases and 8 bases, in that order; junction bases with no gene match: 6. Germline-derived CDR1 and CDR2 are MGHRA and YSYEKL. This CDR3 spans 14 amino acids. In nucleotides, the CDR3 is TGCGCCAGCAGCCAAGAAAGGGGGCGGGTGGAAGCTTTCTTT. This encodes CASSQERGRVEAFF.

J is TRBJ1-4 and V is TRBV19; no definite D call. CDR1 is LNHDA, CDR2 SQIVND, per germline (reference sequence). Trimming pared 5 bases from V and 10 bases from J, leaving 11 bases between. The CDR3 is 12 residues long. CDR3 bases: TGTGCCAGTAGTCTGGGGAGTGGAAAACTGTTTTTT. Residues: CASSLGSGKLFF.

This clone showed up just a few times. The chain uses TRBV29-1 and TRBJ2-1; 12 bases are a match to TRBD2. CDR1 and CDR2 from the germline V gene are SQVTM and ANQGSEA. Losses at the gene ends were 4 bases for V and 2 bases for J; bases not matched to a gene: 9. The CDR3 spans 17 residues. The CDR3 nucleotides are TGCAGCGTTGGCCCCGGGGCTAGCGGGAGGGCCTACAATGAGCAGTTCTTC. It encodes CSVGPGASGRAYNEQFF.

The J gene is TRBJ2-1, the V gene TRBV28; D not certain. V gave up 4 bases and J gave up 7 bases, with 8 bases separating them. CDR3 length: 12 residues. The germline gives CDR1 MDHEN, CDR2 SYDVKM. The CDR3 sequence: CASSSPSNEQFF. The CDR3 DNA follows: TGTGCCAGCAGTTCGCCTAGTAATGAGCAGTTCTTC.

Only one count was recorded for this clone. The CDR3, as DNA: TGTGCCAGCAGTATGGGGGGGCCCCGGGGCACTGAAGCTTTCTTT. This encodes CASSMGGPRGTEAFF. The chain joins TRBV28 to TRBJ1-1; D may be TRBD1 (6 bases). Looked up from germline, CDR1 is MDHEN and CDR2 is SYDVKM. This CDR3 contains 15 residues. V was cut by 5 bases and J by 4 bases, with 17 bases left in between.

The chain joins TRBV27 to TRBJ2-7; 7 bases line up with TRBD1. J gave up 2 bases and V 5 bases, and 6 bases lay outside the gene matches. Per the germline V gene, CDR1 is MNHEY and CDR2 is SMNVEV (reference sequence). The CDR3 length is 14 residues. CDR3 residues: CASSPGTEPYEQYF. The DNA of the CDR3 is TGTGCCAGCAGTCCCGGGACAGAGCCCTACGAGCAGTACTTC.

This clone was observed once. The chain uses TRBV7-9 and TRBJ1-6; D unclear. This CDR3 spans 13 amino acids. Trimming took 4 bases from V and 11 from J, leaving 12 bases between them. Germline CDR1 is SEHNR and CDR2 is FQNEAQ (reference sequence). CDR3 nucleotide sequence: TGTGCCAGCAGCTCGAGGAACGTGCCACCCCTCCACTTT. Translated: CASSSRNVPPLHF.

The V call is TRBV5-1, the J call TRBJ2-1, with 8 nucleotides matching TRBD1. The germline CDR1 and CDR2 sequences are SGHRS and YFSETQ. CDR3 size: 15 residues. V was clipped by 7 bases and J by 8 bases; unmatched bases: 14. CDR3 nucleotide sequence: TGCGCCAGCGGAATGGGGACAGGCGGTCGGGATGAGCAGTTCTTC. It yields the protein CASGMGTGGRDEQFF. Full variable domain (rest looked up from reference TRBV5-1 and TRBJ2-1): KAGVTQTPRYLIKTRGQQVTLSCSPISGHRSVSWYQQTPGQGLQFLFEYFSETQRNKGNFPGRFSGRQFSNSRSEMNVSTLELGDSALYLCASGMGTGGRDEQFFGPGTRLTVL.

As for this clone: At one of its ends the junction is not consistent with the germline gene, which may arise from a read error. The rearrangement uses TRBV7-9 and TRBJ1-2; a possible D gene is TRBD1 (6 bases). From germline, CDR1 is SEHNR and CDR2 FQNEAQ (reference sequence). This CDR3 comprises 15 residues. The DNA for the CDR3 is TGTGCCAGCAGCGGTCCTAGGACAGATAACTATGGCTACTCTTTC. Protein: CASSGPRTDNYGYSF.

This chain joins TRBV5-8 and TRBJ1-1, with D perhaps TRBD1 (6 bases). Germline CDR1 reads SGHTS; CDR2 reads YDEGEE. V lost 4 bases and J 5 bases, leaving 12 bases between the germline ends. The CDR3 is made up of 13 amino acids. CDR3 sequence reads: CASSPGDWTEAFF. CDR3 bases: TGTGCCAGCAGCCCAGGGGATTGGACTGAAGCTTTCTTT.

This clone has just a few counts. This rearrangement joins TRBV9 to TRBJ2-3; TRBD1 is a possible D gene (6 bases). The V end lost 3 bases, the J end lost 1 base, and 6 bases lay between the germline ends. Germline V gives CDR1 SGDLS, CDR2 YYNGEE. The CDR3 is 13 amino acids. The CDR3 here is CASSAGGTDTQYF. The CDR3, as DNA: TGTGCCAGCAGCGCAGGGGGCACAGATACGCAGTATTTT.

The chain links TRBV27 to TRBJ2-7; 12 bases map to TRBD1. Germline-derived CDR1 and CDR2 are MNHEY and SMNVEV (reference sequence). V lost 0 bases, J lost 6 bases, and 3 bases stayed unmatched. This CDR3 spans 15 amino acids. The CDR3 nucleotides read TGTGCCAGCAGTTTATCCGGGACAGGGGGCATCGAGCAGTACTTC. It yields the protein CASSLSGTGGIEQYF.

This clone was seen only a few times. V usage is TRBV7-9 and J usage is TRBJ2-5; D possibly corresponds to TRBD2 (5 bases). Germline V gene data show CDR1 as SEHNR and CDR2 as FQNEAQ (reference sequence). Trimming took off 1 base at V and 1 base at J, with 7 bases between the two ends. The CDR3 is 14 residues long. The CDR3 coding sequence is TGTGCCAGCAGCTTAGGAAGCGGCCAAGAGACCCAGTACTTC. Protein: CASSLGSGQETQYF.

The V call is TRBV7-9, the J call TRBJ2-1, with 9 positions matching TRBD2. CDR3 length equals 14 residues. Unmatched junction bases numbered 7, after V lost 10 bases and J lost 3 bases. The germline V gene has CDR1 SEHNR and CDR2 FQNEAQ (reference sequence). CDR3 in DNA: TGTGCCACCAAGACTAGCGGAGTCTACAATGAGCAGTTCTTC. The encoded protein is CATKTSGVYNEQFF.

A single count supports this clone. One end of the junction is discordant with germline, which a read error may explain. This chain uses TRBV11-2 with TRBJ2-6; 8 bases fit TRBD1. This CDR3 has 15 amino acids. The V gene's germline CDR1 is SGHAT and CDR2 FQNNGV. The CDR3 DNA follows: TGTGCCAGTAACAGGGGGGACTCTGGGGCCAACGTCCTGATTTTC. Its translation: CASNRGDSGANVLIF.

The chain couples TRBV30 to TRBJ2-3; no reliable D call. CDR1 is GTSNPN and CDR2 is SVGIG in the germline V gene (reference sequence). V was cut by 2 bases and J by 2 bases, with 11 bases left in between. The CDR3 extends over 14 amino acids. The CDR3 sequence is CAWSFLPSTDTQYF. CDR3 sequence (DNA): TGTGCCTGGAGTTTTCTCCCTTCCACAGATACGCAGTATTTT.

This chain connects TRBV19 to TRBJ2-3; D perhaps matches TRBD2 (6 bases). With 9 bases removed from V and 0 bases from J, the gap between germline ends came to 16 bases. In germline, CDR1 is LNHDA, CDR2 SQIVND (reference sequence). CDR3 length equals 15 residues. This CDR3 reads CASSLGLSSTDTQYF. The CDR3 DNA reads TGTGCCAGCTCCCTGGGACTTTCTAGCACAGATACGCAGTATTTT.

The CDR3 loop reads CASSPNPGTGGDSNQPQHF. CDR3 bases: TGTGCCAGCAGTCCTAACCCCGGGACAGGGGGCGATAGCAATCAGCCCCAGCATTTT. V gene TRBV27 combines with J gene TRBJ1-5; 12 bases map to TRBD1. The germline V gene encodes CDR1 MNHEY and CDR2 SMNVEV (reference sequence). V gave up 5 bases and J gave up 0 bases; unmatched junction bases: 11. The CDR3 covers 19 residues.

This clone was recorded a few times. This sequence joins TRBV2 and TRBJ2-2, with TRBD2 matching over 7 bases. This CDR3 contains 17 residues. Germline V gene lookup returns CDR1 SNHLY and CDR2 FYNNEI. The V segment lost 6 bases and the J segment 6 bases; nucleotides outside the gene matches: 16. The CDR3 here is CASRASVGRALSGELFF. The CDR3 coding sequence is TGTGCCAGCAGAGCCAGCGTAGGGAGGGCCTTATCCGGGGAGCTGTTTTTT.

The chain combines TRBV6-1 with TRBJ2-7, with D uncertain. The CDR3 totals 13 residues. Deletions cut 3 bases from V and 2 bases from J, with 8 bases between. Germline CDR1 is MNHNS and CDR2 is SASEGT. The DNA for the CDR3 is TGTGCCAGCAGTGACGAGGAGCCCTACGAGCAGTACTTC. The encoded protein is CASSDEEPYEQYF.

The V call is TRBV4-1, the J call TRBJ2-7, with TRBD2 identical over 13 bases. Losses at the gene ends were 0 bases for V and 5 bases for J; bases not matched to a gene: 4. The CDR3 spans 16 residues. Germline V gene lookup returns CDR1 MGHRA and CDR2 YSYEKL. The CDR3 here is CASSQDPGLAGDEQYF. CDR3 sequence (DNA): TGCGCCAGCAGCCAAGACCCAGGACTAGCGGGAGACGAGCAGTACTTC.